This entry is about one T cell receptor (beta chain). This entry belongs to a study of tumor-infiltrating lymphocytes in oesophageal squamous cell carcinoma. Germline CDR1 reads LNHDA; CDR2 reads SQIVND (reference sequence). Germline trimming cut 2 bases from V and 3 bases from J; bases unmatched to any gene: 4. The CDR3 consists of 15 residues. Using its own MiXCR run on the PCR reads, TCRdb lists one record per CDR3 protein. Of under 7,500 distinct CDR3 sequences in the sample, about 16% were seen once. Sequencing used normal esophageal tissue next to the tumor. The chain combines TRBV19 with TRBJ1-5; TRBD1 matches 7 bases. The TCR sequence derives from a male donor with esophageal squamous cell carcinoma. The CDR3 is CASSIMDRNNQPQHF. In nucleotides, the CDR3 is TGTGCCAGTAGTATAATGGACAGGAACAATCAGCCCCAGCATTTT. Using reference TRBV19 and TRBJ1-5 for the parts outside the CDR3, the full variable domain is DGGITQSPKYLFRKEGQNVTLSCEQNLNHDAMYWYRQDPGQGLRLIYYSQIVNDFQKGDIAEGYSVSREKKESFPLTVTSAQKNPTAFYLCASSIMDRNNQPQHFGDGTRLSIL.